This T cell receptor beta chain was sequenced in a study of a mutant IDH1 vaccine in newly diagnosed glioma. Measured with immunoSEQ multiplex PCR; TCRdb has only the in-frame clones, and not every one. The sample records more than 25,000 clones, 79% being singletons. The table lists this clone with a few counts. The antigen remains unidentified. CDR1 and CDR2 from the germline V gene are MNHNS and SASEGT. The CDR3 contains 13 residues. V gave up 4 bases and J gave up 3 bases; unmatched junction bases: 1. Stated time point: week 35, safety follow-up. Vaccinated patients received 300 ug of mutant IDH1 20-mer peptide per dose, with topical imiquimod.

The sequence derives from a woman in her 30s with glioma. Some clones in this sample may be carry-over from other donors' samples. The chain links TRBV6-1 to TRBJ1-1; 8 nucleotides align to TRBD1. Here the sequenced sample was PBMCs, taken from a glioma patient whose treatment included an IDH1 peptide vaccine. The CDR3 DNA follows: TGTGCCAGCAGTGGACAGGGGTACACTGAAGCTTTCTTT. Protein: CASSGQGYTEAFF.